The 14 T cell receptor beta chains listed next were all sequenced from one sample in a study of cytomegalovirus exposure and HLA in healthy donors. PCR used 60 Vbeta primers and 13 Jbeta primers. Produced via immunoSEQ multiplex PCR; TCRdb's table is partial and in-frame only. The sample data list about 88,000 clones. What was sequenced was PBMCs. The receptor set was obtained from a girl aged 5-17 years in good health and CMV-seropositive.

The chain links TRBV9 to TRBJ2-3; D is uncertain. The CDR3 is made up of 14 amino acids. The germline gives CDR1 SGDLS, CDR2 YYNGEE. V was pared by 4 bases and J by 3 bases, with 12 bases between. The CDR3 loop is CASSPPGRTDTQYF. The CDR3 bases are TGTGCCAGCAGCCCTCCAGGCAGGACAGATACGCAGTATTTT.

Details on this clone: One end of the junction does not line up with germline, which may come from a read error. Other DNA sequences within the sample encode an identical CDR3. CDR3 bases: TGCGCCAGCAGCCAAGAAATTTTTGAGGAGAGTTATAATTCACCCCTACACTTT. As protein: CASSQEIFEESYNSPLHF. The J gene is TRBJ1-6, the V gene TRBV4-3; no firm D call. CDR3 length: 18 amino acids. Germline V gene data show CDR1 as LGHNA and CDR2 as YSLEER.

The chain combines TRBV5-1 with TRBJ1-2, with D unclear. With 0 bases removed from V and 5 bases from J, the gap between germline ends came to 17 bases. Per germline, CDR1 SGHRS and CDR2 YFSETQ. This CDR3 is built from 16 residues. CDR3 sequence (DNA): TGCGCCAGCAGCTTGGCCAAGGTGGGAGAACTATATGGCTACACCTTC. Its protein is CASSLAKVGELYGYTF. Full variable domain (rest looked up from reference TRBV5-1 and TRBJ1-2): KAGVTQTPRYLIKTRGQQVTLSCSPISGHRSVSWYQQTPGQGLQFLFEYFSETQRNKGNFPGRFSGRQFSNSRSEMNVSTLELGDSALYLCASSLAKVGELYGYTFGSGTRLTVV.

J is TRBJ1-6 and V is TRBV30; D gene ambiguous. The CDR3 length is 15 residues. Germline CDR1 is GTSNPN and CDR2 is SVGIG (reference sequence). Trimming left V 0 bases short and J 0 bases short, with 6 bases between. DNA of the CDR3: TGTGCCTGGAGTGTGGGGAGCTCCTATAATTCACCCCTCCACTTT. It codes for CAWSVGSSYNSPLHF. The full variable domain, completed using reference TRBV30 and TRBJ1-6, is SQTIHQWPATLVQPVGSPLSLECTVEGTSNPNLYWYRQAAGRGLQLLFYSVGIGQISSEVPQNLSASRPQDRQFILSSKKLLLSDSGFYLCAWSVGSSYNSPLHFGNGTRLTVT.

The chain uses TRBV7-2 and TRBJ2-1; D is uncertain. CDR3 length equals 14 residues. Per germline, CDR1 SGHTA and CDR2 FQGNSA. Trimming removed 0 bases from V and 2 bases from J, with 5 bases in between. CDR3 protein: CASSLAAAYNEQFF. In DNA, the CDR3 is TGTGCCAGCAGCTTAGCGGCGGCCTACAATGAGCAGTTCTTC.

The genes are TRBV5-1 and TRBJ2-2; D is possibly TRBD1 (5 bases). CDR3 length equals 14 residues. Trimming cost V 2 bases and J 5 bases, with 10 bases left between them. From germline, CDR1 is SGHRS and CDR2 YFSETQ. CDR3 DNA: TGCGCCAGCAGCTTTCAGGGTTCAACCGGGGAGCTGTTTTTT. It yields the protein CASSFQGSTGELFF.

The chain carries TRBV18 and TRBJ2-3; 9 nucleotides line up with TRBD2. V shed 3 bases, J shed 6 bases, and the junction held 4 bases outside the gene matches. CDR1 and CDR2 (germline): KGHSH, LQKENI. CDR3 length: 14 residues. CDR3 bases: TGTGCCAGCTCACCTAGCGGGGGTACGGATACGCAGTATTTT. Encoded protein: CASSPSGGTDTQYF.

V usage is TRBV15 and J usage is TRBJ1-1, with 7 bases that match TRBD1. The CDR3 spans 12 residues. The germline gives CDR1 LNHNV, CDR2 YYDKDF (reference sequence). J lost 5 bases, V lost 9 bases, and 6 bases had no gene match. CDR3 in DNA: TGTGCCACTTCAGGGGGTTGGACTGAAGCTTTCTTT. Encoded protein: CATSGGWTEAFF.

The V call is TRBV27, the J call TRBJ2-7; TRBD2 matches at 16 bases. Per germline, CDR1 MNHEY and CDR2 SMNVEV (reference sequence). J lost 7 bases, V lost 6 bases, and 6 bases had no gene match. This CDR3 spans 15 amino acids. CDR3 in amino acids: CASRGTSGGAGEQYV. The DNA of the CDR3 is TGTGCCAGCAGGGGGACTAGCGGGGGGGCTGGTGAGCAGTACGTC.

The CDR3 nucleotides are TGTGCCAGCAAAAGGACAGAAGCTAACTATGGCTACACCTTC. Protein sequence: CASKRTEANYGYTF. J is TRBJ1-2 and V is TRBV6-5, with D possibly TRBD1 on 6 matching bases. The germline CDR1 and CDR2 sequences are MNHEY and SVGAGI. The V gene lost 7 bases and the J gene lost 0 bases, with 12 bases spanning the gap. This CDR3 has 14 residues.

V gene TRBV15 combines with J gene TRBJ2-1; 11 bases map to TRBD1. This CDR3 contains 15 residues. The germline gives CDR1 LNHNV, CDR2 YYDKDF (reference sequence). V lost 4 bases and J lost 2; bases outside the gene matches: 1. CDR3 sequence: CATSTDRGPYNEQFF. The DNA for the CDR3 is TGTGCCACCAGCACGGACAGGGGGCCCTACAATGAGCAGTTCTTC.

Note on this clone: The junction differs from germline at one of its ends, possibly a read error. The V call is TRBV15, the J call TRBJ1-5; D call uncertain. Germline V gene sequence: CDR1 LNHNV, CDR2 YYDKDF (reference sequence). The CDR3 has 13 residues. The CDR3 DNA sequence: TGTGCCACCAGCAGAGAAAGGCGCCAGCCCCAGCGTTTT. This sequence encodes CATSRERRQPQRF. Drawing the rest from reference TRBV15 and TRBJ1-5, the complete variable domain is DAMVIQNPRYQVTQFGKPVTLSCSQTLNHNVMYWYQQKSSQAPKLLFHYYDKDFNNEADTPDNFQSRRPNTSFCFLDIRSPGLGDTAMYLCATSRERRQPQRFGDGTRLSIL.

The chain couples TRBV2 to TRBJ2-7; 12 positions agree with TRBD1. Germline V gene lookup returns CDR1 SNHLY and CDR2 FYNNEI. The CDR3 contains 17 residues. With 6 bases clipped from V and 3 bases from J, the junction kept 12 bases outside the gene matches. CDR3 amino acids: CASSKTVGQGAVYEQYF. The CDR3 DNA reads TGTGCCAGCAGCAAAACGGTGGGACAGGGGGCGGTCTACGAGCAGTACTTC.

The rearrangement uses TRBV27 and TRBJ2-5; 10 bases are a match to TRBD2. The CDR3 is made up of 16 amino acids. Germline assignment: CDR1 MNHEY and CDR2 SMNVEV (reference sequence). V shed 6 bases and J 4 bases; nucleotides not matched to a gene: 11. The CDR3 DNA reads as TGTGCCAGCAGACCGATCATAGCGGGGGGAGGAGAGACCCAGTACTTC. This gives the protein CASRPIIAGGGETQYF.